One T cell receptor beta chain is described in this entry. Its antigen remains unknown. The CDR3 consists of 14 residues. Germline V gene sequence: CDR1 SGHRS, CDR2 YFSETQ. V was clipped by 2 bases and J by 5 bases, with 14 bases between them. TCR beta rearrangements were amplified from peripheral blood genomic DNA. This record belongs to a study of T cell repertoires in aging, cancer and after chemotherapy. Study summary: Donor ages fell into six groups from 30 or younger up to 70 or older. Pre- and post-chemotherapy samples were paired from chronic lymphocytic leukemia patients treated with fludarabine- or bendamustine-based regimens. General study points: Untreated cancer patients had significantly lower blood TCR diversity than age-matched healthy donors. Median generation probability rose over the chemotherapy interval in each cancer cohort, suggesting rebound thymic output.

Multiplex touch-down PCR with TRB-A/B primers amplified rearranged V-D-J TRB sequences. TCRdb called the multiplex PCR reads again in MiXCR, with one record for every CDR3 protein. Of several thousand distinct CDR3 sequences detected, 27% appear once; the ten largest clones hold roughly a third. This chain connects TRBV5-1 to TRBJ2-7; possible D gene TRBD2, 6 bases. Material: blood. This TCR derives from a human donor with a blood cancer. Here the CDR3 reads CASSFRSGDHEQYF. The CDR3 DNA sequence: TGCGCCAGCAGCTTCCGCTCGGGAGACCACGAGCAGTACTTC.